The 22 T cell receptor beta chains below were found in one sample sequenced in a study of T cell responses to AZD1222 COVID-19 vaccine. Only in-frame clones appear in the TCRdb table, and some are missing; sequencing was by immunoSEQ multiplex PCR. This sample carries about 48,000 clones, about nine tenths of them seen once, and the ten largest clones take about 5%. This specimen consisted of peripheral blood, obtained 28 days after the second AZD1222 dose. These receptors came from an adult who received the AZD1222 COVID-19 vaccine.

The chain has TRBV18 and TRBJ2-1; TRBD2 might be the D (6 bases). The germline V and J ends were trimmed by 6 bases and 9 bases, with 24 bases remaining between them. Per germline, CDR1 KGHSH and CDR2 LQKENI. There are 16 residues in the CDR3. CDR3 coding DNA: TGTGCCAGCTCCCCTAATATGGGAGGAGGGCGATTTGAGCAGTTCTTC. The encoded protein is CASSPNMGGGRFEQFF.

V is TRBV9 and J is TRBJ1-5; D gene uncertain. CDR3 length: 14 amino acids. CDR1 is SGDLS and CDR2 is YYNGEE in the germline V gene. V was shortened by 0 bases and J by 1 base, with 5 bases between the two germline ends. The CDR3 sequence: CASSVGNSNQPQHF. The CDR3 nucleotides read TGTGCCAGCAGCGTAGGTAACAGCAATCAGCCCCAGCATTTT.

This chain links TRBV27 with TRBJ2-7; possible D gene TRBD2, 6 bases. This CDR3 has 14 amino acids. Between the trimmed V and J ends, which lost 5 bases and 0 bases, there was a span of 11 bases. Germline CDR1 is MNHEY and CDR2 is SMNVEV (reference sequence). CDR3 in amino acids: CASSRDFYSYEQYF. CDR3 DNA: TGTGCCAGCAGTCGGGACTTTTACTCCTACGAGCAGTACTTC.

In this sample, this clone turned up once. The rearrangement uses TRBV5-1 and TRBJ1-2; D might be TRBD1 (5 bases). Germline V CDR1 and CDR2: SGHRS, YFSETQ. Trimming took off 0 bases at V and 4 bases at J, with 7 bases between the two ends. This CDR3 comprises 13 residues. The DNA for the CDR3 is TGCGCCAGCAGCTTGGACAGGATCTATGGCTACACCTTC. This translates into CASSLDRIYGYTF. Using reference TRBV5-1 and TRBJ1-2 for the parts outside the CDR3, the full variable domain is KAGVTQTPRYLIKTRGQQVTLSCSPISGHRSVSWYQQTPGQGLQFLFEYFSETQRNKGNFPGRFSGRQFSNSRSEMNVSTLELGDSALYLCASSLDRIYGYTFGSGTRLTVV.

The CDR3 DNA sequence: TGTGCCAGCAGTTTTCGGGGCTCCTACGAGCAGTACTTC. This translates into CASSFRGSYEQYF. This chain joins TRBV6-2 or TRBV6-3 and TRBJ2-7, with D tentatively TRBD2 (5 bases). The V end was cut by 4 bases, the J end by 0 bases, with 7 bases between. The length of the CDR3 is 13 residues. From germline, CDR1 is MNHEY and CDR2 SVGEGT.

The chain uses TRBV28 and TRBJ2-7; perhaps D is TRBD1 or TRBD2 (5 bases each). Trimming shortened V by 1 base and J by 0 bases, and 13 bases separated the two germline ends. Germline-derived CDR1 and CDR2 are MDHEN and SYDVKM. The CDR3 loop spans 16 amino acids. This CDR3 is CASSLLGTFSSYEQYF. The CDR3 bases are TGTGCCAGCAGTTTATTGGGGACCTTTAGCTCCTACGAGCAGTACTTC.

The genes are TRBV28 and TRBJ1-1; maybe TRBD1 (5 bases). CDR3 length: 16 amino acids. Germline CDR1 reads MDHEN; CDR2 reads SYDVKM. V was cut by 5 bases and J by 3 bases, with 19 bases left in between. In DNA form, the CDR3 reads TGTGCCAGCAGTCCTAGAGAGGAAGTGGGGGACACTGAAGCTTTCTTT. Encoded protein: CASSPREEVGDTEAFF.

In nucleotides, the CDR3 is TGTGCCAGCAGGCTTAAAGAGACCCAGTACTTC. Its translation is CASRLKETQYF. The chain combines TRBV28 with TRBJ2-5; D is uncertain. Germline V gives CDR1 MDHEN, CDR2 SYDVKM. Trimming removed 6 bases from V and 3 bases from J, with 5 bases in between. The CDR3 runs 11 residues.

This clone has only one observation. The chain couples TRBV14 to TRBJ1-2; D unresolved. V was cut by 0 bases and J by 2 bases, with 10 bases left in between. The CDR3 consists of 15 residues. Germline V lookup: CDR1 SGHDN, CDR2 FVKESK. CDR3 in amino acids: CASSQDQQVNYGYTF. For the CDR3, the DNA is TGTGCCAGCAGCCAAGACCAACAAGTGAACTATGGCTACACCTTC.

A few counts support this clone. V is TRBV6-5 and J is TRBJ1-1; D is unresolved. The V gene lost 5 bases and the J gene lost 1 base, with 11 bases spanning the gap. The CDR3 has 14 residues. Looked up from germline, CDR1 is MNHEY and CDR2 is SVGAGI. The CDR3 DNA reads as TGTGCCAGCAGTCTATATACGGCGAACACTGAAGCTTTCTTT. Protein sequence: CASSLYTANTEAFF.

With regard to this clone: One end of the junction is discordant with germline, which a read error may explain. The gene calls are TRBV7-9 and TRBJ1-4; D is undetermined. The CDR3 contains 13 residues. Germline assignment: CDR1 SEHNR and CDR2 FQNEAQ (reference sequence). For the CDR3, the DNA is TGTGCCAGCAGCTTAGCAACTACTGAAAAACTGTTTTTT. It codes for CASSLATTEKLFF.

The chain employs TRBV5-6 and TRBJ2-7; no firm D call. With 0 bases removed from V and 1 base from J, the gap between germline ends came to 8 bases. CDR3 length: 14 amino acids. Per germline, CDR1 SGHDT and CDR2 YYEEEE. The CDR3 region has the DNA TGTGCCAGCAGCTTGGTTCGGGTTTCCTACGAGCAGTACTTC. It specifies CASSLVRVSYEQYF. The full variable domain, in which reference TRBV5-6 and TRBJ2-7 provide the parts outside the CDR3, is DAGVTQSPTHLIKTRGQQVTLRCSPKSGHDTVSWYQQALGQGPQFIFQYYEEEERQRGNFPDRFSGHQFPNYSSELNVNALLLGDSALYLCASSLVRVSYEQYFGPGTRLTVT.

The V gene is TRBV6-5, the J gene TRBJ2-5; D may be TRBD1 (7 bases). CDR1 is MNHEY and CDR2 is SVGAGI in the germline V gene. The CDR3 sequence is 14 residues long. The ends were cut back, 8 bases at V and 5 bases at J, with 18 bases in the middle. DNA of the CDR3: TGTGCCAGCTTGGAGGGGGCGGGCTGGGAGACCCAGTACTTC. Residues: CASLEGAGWETQYF.

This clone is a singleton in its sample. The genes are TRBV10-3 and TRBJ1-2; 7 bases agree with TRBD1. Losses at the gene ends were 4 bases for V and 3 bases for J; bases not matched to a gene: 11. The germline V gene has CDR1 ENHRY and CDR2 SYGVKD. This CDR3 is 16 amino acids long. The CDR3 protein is CAISGPLDRAYYGYTF. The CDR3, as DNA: TGTGCCATCAGTGGGCCCCTTGACAGGGCGTACTATGGCTACACCTTC.

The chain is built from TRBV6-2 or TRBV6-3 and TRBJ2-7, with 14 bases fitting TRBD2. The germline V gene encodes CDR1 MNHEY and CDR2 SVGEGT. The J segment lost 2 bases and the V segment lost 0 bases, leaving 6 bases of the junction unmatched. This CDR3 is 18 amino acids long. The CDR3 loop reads CASSYSTSGRVETYEQYF. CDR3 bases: TGTGCCAGCAGTTACTCGACTAGCGGGAGGGTCGAGACCTACGAGCAGTACTTC.

For the CDR3, the DNA is TGTGCCAGCAGCCTCTACGGGGGAGCCCAGTACTTC. Protein: CASSLYGGAQYF. The chain combines TRBV7-9 with TRBJ2-5, with D possibly matching TRBD2 (6 bases). Trimming removed 5 bases from V and 9 bases from J, with 13 bases in between. The CDR3 loop spans 12 amino acids. The germline V gene has CDR1 SEHNR and CDR2 FQNEAQ (reference sequence). The entire variable domain, with the rest obtained from reference TRBV7-9 and TRBJ2-5, is as follows: DTGVSQNPRHKITKRGQNVTFRCDPISEHNRLYWYRQTLGQGPEFLTYFQNEAQLEKSRLLSDRFSAERPKGSFSTLEIQRTEQGDSAMYLCASSLYGGAQYFGPGTRLLVL.

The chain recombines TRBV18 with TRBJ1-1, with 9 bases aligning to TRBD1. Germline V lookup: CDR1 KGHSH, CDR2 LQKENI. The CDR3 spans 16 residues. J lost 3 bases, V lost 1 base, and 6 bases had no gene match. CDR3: CASSPLRGQGYTEAFF. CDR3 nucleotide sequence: TGTGCCAGCTCACCACTCAGGGGACAGGGTTACACTGAAGCTTTCTTT.

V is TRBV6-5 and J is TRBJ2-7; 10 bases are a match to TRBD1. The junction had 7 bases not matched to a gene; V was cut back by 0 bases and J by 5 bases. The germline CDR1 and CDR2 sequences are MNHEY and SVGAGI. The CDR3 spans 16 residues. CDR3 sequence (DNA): TGTGCCAGCAGTTACTCTCGGGACAGGGGCGACGACGAGCAGTACTTC. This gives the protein CASSYSRDRGDDEQYF.

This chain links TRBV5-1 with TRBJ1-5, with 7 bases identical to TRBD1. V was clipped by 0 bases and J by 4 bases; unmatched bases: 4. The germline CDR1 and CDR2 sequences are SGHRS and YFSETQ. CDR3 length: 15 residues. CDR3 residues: CASSLEGAPNQPQHF. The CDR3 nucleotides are TGCGCCAGCAGCTTGGAGGGGGCCCCAAATCAGCCCCAGCATTTT.

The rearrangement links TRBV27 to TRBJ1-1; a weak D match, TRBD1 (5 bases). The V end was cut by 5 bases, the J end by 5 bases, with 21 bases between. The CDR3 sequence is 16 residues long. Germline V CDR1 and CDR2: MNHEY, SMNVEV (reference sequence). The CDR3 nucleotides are TGTGCCAGCAGTCCCGGGGTGGGGGAGCGGGGGACTGAAGCTTTCTTT. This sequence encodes CASSPGVGERGTEAFF.

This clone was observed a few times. The CDR3 bases are TGCGCCAGCAGCCAAGGGGACGGGCACACTGAAGCTTTCTTT. This sequence encodes CASSQGDGHTEAFF. The J gene is TRBJ1-1, the V gene TRBV4-1; D perhaps matches TRBD1 (5 bases). CDR1 is MGHRA and CDR2 is YSYEKL in the germline V gene. This CDR3 comprises 14 residues. V was shortened by 1 base and J by 3 bases, with 9 bases between the two germline ends.

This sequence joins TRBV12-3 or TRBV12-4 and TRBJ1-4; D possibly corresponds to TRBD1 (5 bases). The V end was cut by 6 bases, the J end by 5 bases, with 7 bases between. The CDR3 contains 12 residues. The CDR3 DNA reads TGTGCCAGCAGATGGGGGAATGAAAAACTGTTTTTT. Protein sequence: CASRWGNEKLFF.